This TCR beta chain was recovered during a study of shared clonotypes between healthy human individuals. Measured with immunoSEQ multiplex PCR; TCRdb has only the in-frame clones, and not every one. The data contain under 1 million clones, roughly 96% of them singletons. With regard to this clone: What it binds is unknown.

Regarding the study as a whole: Rarefaction demonstrated incomplete sorted-subset sequencing despite large depth. Naive subsets usually exceeded memory subsets in estimated richness. Naive CD4 clonotypes were shared across a handful of donors at roughly 5%.

Naivety among CD8 cells was defined by CD45RO negativity and positive CCR7 selection, thereby excluding terminally differentiated effector memory CD45RA+ cells. The germline gives CDR1 MDHEN, CDR2 SYDVKM. V lost 5 bases and J 6 bases, leaving 13 bases between the germline ends. The CDR3 is 14 amino acids. Sequenced sample: naive CD8+ T cells sorted from blood. This sequence originates from a man aged 25-45 years in good health. This chain uses TRBV28 with TRBJ2-2, with TRBD1 as a possible D gene (5 bases). CDR3 amino acids: CASSQRQLPGELFF. CDR3 nucleotides: TGTGCCAGCAGTCAACGACAGCTCCCCGGGGAGCTGTTTTTT.